This T cell receptor (beta chain) originates from a study of radiation and T cells in renal cell carcinoma (dated by TCRdb to 2020 to 2021). Background for the entire study: Samples came from a clinical trial, in which primary renal cell carcinomas received 15 Gy stereotactic body radiation therapy followed by nephrectomy 4 weeks later. In total, approximately 51 samples, comprising 25 or so tumors and roughly 27 peripheral blood samples, were subjected to TCR beta sequencing. Across all 55 or so samples, 4,016,671 unique CDR3 nucleotide sequences, encoding 2,658,974 unique CDR3 amino acid sequences, were identified. The research as a whole found: Blood repertoire dynamics were not followed beyond 4 weeks after treatment. Because pretreatment tumor biopsies were not available, the baseline intratumoral presence of clonotypes could not be determined. Because the trial had a single-armed design, the trial could not examine how radiation dose or scheduling affected the TCR repertoire. In blood, the top tumor clonotypes increased between baseline and 2 weeks post-radiation and then shrank by 4 weeks, which suggests that tumor-resident clones expanded only transiently.

From V the trimming removes 2 bases and from J it removes 4 bases, while the gene matches leave 9 bases of the junction unaccounted for. The cysteine opens and the phenylalanine closes a CDR3 of 17 amino acids. CDR3 DNA only is kept here, 51 bases in frame from base 1. For CDR1 and CDR2, the germline V gene lists MDHEN and SYDVKM. What the time point label conveys for this sample: blood 2 weeks post-SBRT. This sample's treatment or condition label indicates: 15 Gy SBRT to primary tumor, nephrectomy 4 weeks later. To follow tumor-enriched clonotypes, serial peripheral blood was collected from radiation-treated patients at baseline and at 2 weeks and 4 weeks after SBRT. Renal cell carcinoma with clear cell pathology was present in all patients. The QIAamp DNA Blood Mini Kit (Qiagen) was used to prepare genomic DNA for TCR sequencing. The analyses included only samples that passed all quality control checks.

Turning to this clone: Its antigen remains unidentified. No clone much larger than this one lies a single base away; base qualities are absent.

TCR beta libraries were generated from genomic DNA with the immunoSEQ kit, following the manufacturer's recommendations. For library preparation, a first multiplex PCR was performed with proprietary primers, followed by a second PCR in which unique barcodes were added, and bead cleanups were performed after each round. A kit-provided positive control reaction and a negative control reaction were included in every sample batch. The final libraries underwent checking on an Agilent 4200 TapeStation D1000 ScreenTape, volumetric pooling, and quantification by qPCR. Sequencing was performed on an Illumina NextSeq500 with a MidOutput 150-cycle cartridge, and 156 Read1 and 15 Index1 cycles were run with kit custom primers. The pooled library was loaded at 1.0 pM with a roughly 22% PhiX control spike-in. Per the authors' processing: Vendor-processed data were analyzed in R, with a clonotype defined as all T cells sharing the same CDR3 nucleotide sequence. For clone abundance analyses, frequencies were normalized to the 10,000 most abundant clones per sample. Before analysis, public T cell clones were removed, and these numbered fewer than six per sample on average. An abundance difference of at least 32-fold between compartments was the criterion for calling clonotypes tumor-enriched or baseline blood-enriched. Clonotypes expanded or contracted between blood time points were identified with a beta-binomial differential abundance model. Tumor-blood repertoire similarity was measured with the Baroni-Urbani and Buser coefficient, and groups were compared using two-tailed Wilcoxon tests in R. Sourced from immuneACCESS, this table was stored by TCRdb with only in-frame sequences that have V and J called. A share of the clones is absent; for the studies checked, an unresolved V gene accounts for under half, and the remainder has no known explanation. V and J calls and clone size follow that table, whereas D and trimming were derived from the DNA. For this sample the table gives more than 100,000 clones, of which more than 70% were detected only once. Approximately 5.8% of the sample is in the top ten clones.

This clonotype originated in a woman between 70 and 85 years old with renal cell carcinoma. The V and J genes are TRBV28 and TRBJ1-5; 9 central nucleotides agree with TRBD1. Source: blood, taken from a patient whose treatment included radiotherapy and nephrectomy. The nucleotide sequence is TGTGCCAGCAGTTTAGAGGGACAGGGAAGTTTTAATCAGCCCCAGCATTTT. It codes for CASSLEGQGSFNQPQHF.